This T cell receptor (beta chain) was sequenced in a study of response to subunit inactivated influenza vaccine. Broader study findings: The study's authors posited that every seasonal influenza vaccination enlists few new T cells.

Note on this clonotype: The antigen remains undetermined.

TCRdb redid the calling of the RT-PCR reads with MiXCR, one entry per CDR3 protein. The sample shows about 500,000 distinct CDR3 sequences, approximately 15% of them seen only once. Germline assignment: CDR1 SGHAT and CDR2 FQNNGV. CDR3 length equals 16 residues. The V and J ends lost 5 bases and 2 bases, in that order; junction bases with no gene match: 8. This sequence originates from a man aged 50-75 years who received an inactivated influenza vaccine. The chain links TRBV11-2 to TRBJ2-2, with 7 bases aligning to TRBD2. Sample: CD4+ T cells sorted from PBMCs, taken less than 25 months after vaccination. The chain's CDR3 is CASSDRGGANTGELFF. DNA for the CDR3: TGTGCCAGCAGCGATAGGGGAGGGGCAAACACCGGGGAGCTGTTTTTT.